This T cell receptor (beta chain) was profiled in a study of CD8 T cells in Susac syndrome. This CDR3 has 15 amino acids. V lost 3 bases to trimming and J lost 8 bases, with 19 bases between them. Per the germline V gene, CDR1 is SEHNR and CDR2 is FQNEAQ (reference sequence). Random hexamers were used to reverse transcribe an amount of roughly 0.45 to 1 ug RNA. Multiplex immunoSEQ PCR targeted 54 Vbeta and 13 Jbeta TCR beta segments. TCRdb fed the immunoSEQ multiplex PCR reads into MiXCR, producing one record per CDR3 protein. This table holds hundreds of thousands of distinct CDR3 sequences, roughly 85% found once. TCR beta was sequenced from blood CD8+ and CD4+ T cells. It was treatment-naive patients with stable or active relapsing-remitting disease who made up the multiple sclerosis controls. Bulk CD8+ and CD4+ cells came from magnetic negative isolation; CD8+ TEMRA by FACS.

The genes are TRBV7-9 and TRBJ1-2; D unresolved. Sequencing used CD8+ T cells from PBMCs. The origin of this receptor is a human donor with multiple sclerosis. The CDR3 loop is CASSFVALKTGGYTF. CDR3 DNA sequence: TGTGCCAGCAGCTTTGTAGCCCTTAAGACCGGGGGCTACACCTTC.